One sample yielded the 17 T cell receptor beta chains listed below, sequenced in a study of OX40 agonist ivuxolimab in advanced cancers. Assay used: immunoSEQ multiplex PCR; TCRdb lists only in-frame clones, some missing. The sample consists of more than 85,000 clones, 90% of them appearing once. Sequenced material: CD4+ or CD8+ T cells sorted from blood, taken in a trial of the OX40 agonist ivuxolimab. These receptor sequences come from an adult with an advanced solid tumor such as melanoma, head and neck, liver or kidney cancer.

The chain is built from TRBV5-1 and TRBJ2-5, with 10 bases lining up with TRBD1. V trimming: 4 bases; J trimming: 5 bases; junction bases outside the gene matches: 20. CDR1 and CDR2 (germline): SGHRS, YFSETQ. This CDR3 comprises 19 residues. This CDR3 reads CASSGDRGLFRGGKETQYF. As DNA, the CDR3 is TGCGCCAGCAGCGGCGACAGGGGGCTCTTCCGCGGGGGAAAGGAGACCCAGTACTTC.

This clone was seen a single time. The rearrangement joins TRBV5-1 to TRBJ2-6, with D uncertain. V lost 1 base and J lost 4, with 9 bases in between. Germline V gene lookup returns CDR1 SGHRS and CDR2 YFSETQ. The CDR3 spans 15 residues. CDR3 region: CASSLPGTGANVLTF. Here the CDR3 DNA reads TGCGCCAGCAGCTTGCCCGGAACCGGGGCCAACGTCCTGACTTTC.

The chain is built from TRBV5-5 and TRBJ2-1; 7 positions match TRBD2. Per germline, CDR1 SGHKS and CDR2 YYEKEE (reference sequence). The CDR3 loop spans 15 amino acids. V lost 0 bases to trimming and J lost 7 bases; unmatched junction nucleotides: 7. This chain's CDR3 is CASSLAGGSGNEQFF. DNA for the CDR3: TGTGCCAGCAGCTTGGCTGGGGGTAGCGGGAATGAGCAGTTCTTC.

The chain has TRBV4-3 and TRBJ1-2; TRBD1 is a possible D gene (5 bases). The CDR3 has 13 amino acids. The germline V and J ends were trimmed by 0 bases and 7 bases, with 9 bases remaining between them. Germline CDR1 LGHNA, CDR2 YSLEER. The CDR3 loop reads CASSQEPGVGYTF. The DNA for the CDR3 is TGCGCCAGCAGCCAAGAACCGGGGGTTGGCTACACCTTC.

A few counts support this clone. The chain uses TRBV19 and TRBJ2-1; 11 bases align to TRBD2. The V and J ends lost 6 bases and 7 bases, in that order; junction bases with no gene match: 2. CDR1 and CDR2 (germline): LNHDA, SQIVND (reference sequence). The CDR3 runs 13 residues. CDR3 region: CASRGTSGNEQFF. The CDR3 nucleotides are TGTGCCAGTAGAGGGACTAGCGGTAATGAGCAGTTCTTC.

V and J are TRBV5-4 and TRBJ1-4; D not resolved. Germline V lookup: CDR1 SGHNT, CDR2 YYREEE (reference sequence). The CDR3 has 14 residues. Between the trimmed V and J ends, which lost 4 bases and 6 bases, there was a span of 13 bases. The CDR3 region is CASSRRGADEKLFF. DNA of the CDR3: TGTGCCAGCAGCCGACGAGGAGCCGATGAAAAACTGTTTTTT.

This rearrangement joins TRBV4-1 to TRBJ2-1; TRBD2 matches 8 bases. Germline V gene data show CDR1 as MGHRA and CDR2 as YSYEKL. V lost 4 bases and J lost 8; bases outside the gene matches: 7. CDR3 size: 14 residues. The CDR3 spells CASSPGLVLDEQFF. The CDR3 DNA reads TGCGCCAGCAGCCCGGGACTAGTTTTAGATGAGCAGTTCTTC.

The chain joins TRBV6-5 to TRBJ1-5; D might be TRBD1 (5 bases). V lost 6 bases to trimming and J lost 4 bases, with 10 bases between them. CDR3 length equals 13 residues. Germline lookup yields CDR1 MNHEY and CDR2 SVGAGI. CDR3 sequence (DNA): TGTGCCAGCAGGATGACAGAAAATCAGCCCCAGCATTTT. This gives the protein CASRMTENQPQHF.

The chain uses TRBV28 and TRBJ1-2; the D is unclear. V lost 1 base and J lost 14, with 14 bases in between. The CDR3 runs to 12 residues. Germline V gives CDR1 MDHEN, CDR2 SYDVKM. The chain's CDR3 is CASSLLLGPGTF. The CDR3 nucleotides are TGTGCCAGCAGTTTATTGCTGGGCCCTGGTACCTTC.

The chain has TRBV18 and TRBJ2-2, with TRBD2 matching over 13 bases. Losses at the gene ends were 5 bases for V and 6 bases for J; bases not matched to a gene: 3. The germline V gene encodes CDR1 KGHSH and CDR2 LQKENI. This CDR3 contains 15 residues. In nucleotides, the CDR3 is TGTGCCAGCTCAGAAGGACTAGCGGGAGCCGGGGAGCTGTTTTTT. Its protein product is CASSEGLAGAGELFF.

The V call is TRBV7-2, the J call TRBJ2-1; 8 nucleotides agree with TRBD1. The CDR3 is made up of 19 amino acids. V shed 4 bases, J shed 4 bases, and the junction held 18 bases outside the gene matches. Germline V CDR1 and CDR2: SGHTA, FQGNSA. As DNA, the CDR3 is TGTGCCAGCAGCTCGCCGGGACAGGACTTCCAAAATTCATACAATGAGCAGTTCTTC. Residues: CASSSPGQDFQNSYNEQFF.

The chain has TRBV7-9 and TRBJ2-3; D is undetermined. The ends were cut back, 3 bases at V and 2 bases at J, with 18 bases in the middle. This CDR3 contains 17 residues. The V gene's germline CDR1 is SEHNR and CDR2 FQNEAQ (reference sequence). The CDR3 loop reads CASSLDPRASVTDTQYF. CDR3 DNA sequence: TGTGCCAGCAGCTTGGACCCTCGGGCCTCTGTCACAGATACGCAGTATTTT.

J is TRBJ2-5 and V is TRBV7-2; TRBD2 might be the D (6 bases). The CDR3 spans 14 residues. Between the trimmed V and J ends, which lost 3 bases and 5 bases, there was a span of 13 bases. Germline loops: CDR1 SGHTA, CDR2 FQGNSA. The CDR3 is CASSFTGEWETQYF. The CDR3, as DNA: TGTGCCAGCAGCTTTACGGGAGAGTGGGAGACCCAGTACTTC. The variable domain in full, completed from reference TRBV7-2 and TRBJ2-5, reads GAGVSQSPSNKVTEKGKDVELRCDPISGHTALYWYRQSLGQGLEFLIYFQGNSAPDKSGLPSDRFSAERTGGSVSTLTIQRTQQEDSAVYLCASSFTGEWETQYFGPGTRLLVL.

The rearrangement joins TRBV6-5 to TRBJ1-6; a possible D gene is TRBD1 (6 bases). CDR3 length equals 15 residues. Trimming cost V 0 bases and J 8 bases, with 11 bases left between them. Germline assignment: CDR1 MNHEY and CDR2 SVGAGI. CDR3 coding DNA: TGTGCCAGCAGTTACTCAGGGGGGGCGGATTCACCCCTCCACTTT. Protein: CASSYSGGADSPLHF.

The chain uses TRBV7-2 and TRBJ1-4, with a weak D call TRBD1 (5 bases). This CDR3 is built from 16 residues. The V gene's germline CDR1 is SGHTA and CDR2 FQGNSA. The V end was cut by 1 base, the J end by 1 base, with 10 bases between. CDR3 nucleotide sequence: TGTGCCAGCAGCTTAGTTCGAGGGGTAACTAATGAAAAACTGTTTTTT. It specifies CASSLVRGVTNEKLFF.

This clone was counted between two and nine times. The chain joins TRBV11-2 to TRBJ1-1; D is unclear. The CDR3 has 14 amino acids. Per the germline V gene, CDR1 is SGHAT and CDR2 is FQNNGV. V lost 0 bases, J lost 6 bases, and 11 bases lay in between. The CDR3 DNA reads TGTGCCAGCAGCTTAGATCCAGGTACCTCTGAAGCTTTCTTT. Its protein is CASSLDPGTSEAFF.

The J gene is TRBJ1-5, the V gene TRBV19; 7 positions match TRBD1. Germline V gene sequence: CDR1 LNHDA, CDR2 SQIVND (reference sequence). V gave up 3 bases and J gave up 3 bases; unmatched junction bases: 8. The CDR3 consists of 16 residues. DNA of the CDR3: TGTGCCAGTAGTATTTCCGGGACAGCTCACAATCAGCCCCAGCATTTT. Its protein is CASSISGTAHNQPQHF.